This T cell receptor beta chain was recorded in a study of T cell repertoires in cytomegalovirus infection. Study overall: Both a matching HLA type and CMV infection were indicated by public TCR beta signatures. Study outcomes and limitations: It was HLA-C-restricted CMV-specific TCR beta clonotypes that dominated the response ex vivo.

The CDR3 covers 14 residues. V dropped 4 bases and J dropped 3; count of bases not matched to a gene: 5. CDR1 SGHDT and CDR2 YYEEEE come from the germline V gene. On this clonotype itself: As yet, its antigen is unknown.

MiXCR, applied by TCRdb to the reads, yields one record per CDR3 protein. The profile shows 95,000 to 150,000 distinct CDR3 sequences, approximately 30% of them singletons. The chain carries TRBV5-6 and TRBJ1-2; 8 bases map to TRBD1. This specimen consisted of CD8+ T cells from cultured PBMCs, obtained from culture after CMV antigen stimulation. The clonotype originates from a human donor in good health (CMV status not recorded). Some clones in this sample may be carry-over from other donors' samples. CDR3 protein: CASSLDRGHYGYTF. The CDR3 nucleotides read TGTGCCAGCAGCCTAGACAGGGGACACTATGGCTACACCTTC.